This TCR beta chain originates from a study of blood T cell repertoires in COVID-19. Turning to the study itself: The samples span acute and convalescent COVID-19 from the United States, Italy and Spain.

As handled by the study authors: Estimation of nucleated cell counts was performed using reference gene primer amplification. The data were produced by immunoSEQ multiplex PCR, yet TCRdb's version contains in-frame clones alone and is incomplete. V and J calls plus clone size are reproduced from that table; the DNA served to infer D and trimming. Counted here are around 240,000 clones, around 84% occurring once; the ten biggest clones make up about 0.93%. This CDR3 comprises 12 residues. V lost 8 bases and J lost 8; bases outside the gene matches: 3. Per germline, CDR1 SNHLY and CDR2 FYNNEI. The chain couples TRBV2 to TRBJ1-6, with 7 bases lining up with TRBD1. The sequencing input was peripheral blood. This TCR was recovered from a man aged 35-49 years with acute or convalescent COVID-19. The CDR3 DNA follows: TGTGCCAGCGGAACAGGGGATTCACCCCTCCACTTT. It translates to CASGTGDSPLHF.